This TCR beta chain comes out of a study of T cell repertoires in cytomegalovirus infection. Study background: Indications came from public TCR beta signatures; they pointed to CMV infection and to a matching HLA type.

Between the trimmed V and J ends, which lost 4 bases and 1 base, there was a span of 10 bases. Per the germline V gene, CDR1 is SGHTA and CDR2 is FQGNSA. The CDR3 totals 14 residues. TCRdb used MiXCR to reprocess the reads, holding one entry per CDR3 protein. This table has over 300,000 distinct CDR3 sequences, 17% appearing once. The sample holds many counts of this clonotype. This chain connects TRBV7-2 to TRBJ2-5, with a tentative D call TRBD2 (5 bases). The TCR was taken from a human donor in good health (CMV status not recorded). Some clones in this sample may be carry-over from other donors' samples. Sequencing was performed on PBMCs. DNA for the CDR3: TGTGCCAGCAGCTCAACCCGGGGCCAAGAGACCCAGTACTTC. Its translation is CASSSTRGQETQYF.